These T cell receptor beta chains were read from a single sample in a study of breast tumors, draining lymph nodes, adjacent tissues. TCRdb re-derived calls from the multiplex PCR reads in MiXCR, one entry per CDR3 protein. The data show fewer than 300,000 distinct CDR3 sequences, about a third seen once. The sample was axillary lymph node tissue. The receptor source for this set is a female donor with breast cancer. Some clones in this sample may be carry-over from other donors' samples. Each CDR3 is given with its conserved first and last residue. A D gene is named only where the DNA matches it firmly. Clone size is not always given. Where it is, it says once, few, many or a class for expanded clones.

j_gene | d_gene | abundance | v_gene | CDR3nt | CDR3aa
TRBJ2-7 | TRBD2 | many | TRBV6-6 | TGTGCCAGCAGTTACGGACTAGCGGGAGTTGAGCAGTACTTC | CASSYGLAGVEQYF
TRBJ2-1 | TRBD2 | many | TRBV19 | TGTGCCAGTAGTTTGGGACTAGCGGGAGTGAAGTTCTTC | CASSLGLAGVKFF
TRBJ1-2 | - | many | TRBV5-6 | TGTGCCAGCAGCTTGTCTAACTATGGCTACACCTTC | CASSLSNYGYTF
TRBJ2-5 | TRBD2 | - | TRBV4-3 | TGCGCCAGCAGCCCGGAACGGGGGGTCCTTAAGTACTTC | CASSPERGVLKYF
TRBJ2-7 | - | many | TRBV5-1 | TGCGCCAGCAGCTTGTTCGACCGCGTAGGGGAGCAGTACTTC | CASSLFDRVGEQYF
TRBJ2-5 | - | - | TRBV24-1 | TGTGCCACCGGTGGACGAGAGACCCAGTACTTC | CATGGRETQYF
TRBJ1-2 | - | - | TRBV6-1 | TGTGCCAGCTTATGGGCGGCAGGGCTCAACTATGGCTACACCTTC | CASLWAAGLNYGYTF
TRBJ2-3 | - | few | TRBV27 | TGTGCCAGCAGTTTAGCAGTCAACACAGATACGCAGTATTTT | CASSLAVNTDTQYF
TRBJ2-2 | - | many | TRBV12-3/TRBV12-4 | TGTGCCTGCGGCGAGCCGAACACCGGGGAGCTGTTTTTT | CACGEPNTGELFF
TRBJ1-5 | - | - | TRBV28 | TGTGCCAGCAGTTTGACAAGTTATGGCAATCAGCCCCAGCATTTT | CASSLTSYGNQPQHF
TRBJ2-7 | TRBD1 | many | TRBV11-2 | TGTGCCAGCAGCTCGAACCAGGGGGCAGAGTACGAGCAGTACTTC | CASSSNQGAEYEQYF
TRBJ1-4 | TRBD1 | - | TRBV29-1 | TGCAGCGTGCAGGGGGGGGGCAATGAAAAACTGTTTTTT | CSVQGGGNEKLFF
TRBJ2-3 | TRBD2 | many | TRBV20-1 | TGCAGTGCTAGACTAGCGGGTAGAGATACGCAGTATTTT | CSARLAGRDTQYF
TRBJ2-5 | - | many | TRBV7-8 | TGTGCCAGCAGCTTAGTAGCGCCCTTCGGAGAGGGGCGGGAGACCCAGTACTTC | CASSLVAPFGEGRETQYF
TRBJ2-6 | - | - | TRBV27 | TGTGCCAGCAGTCAAGCTCGGGCTGAGGCCAACGTCCTGACTTTC | CASSQARAEANVLTF
TRBJ2-7 | TRBD2 | once | TRBV7-2 | TGTGCCAGCAGCTCCAGGACTAGCGGCGAGCAGTACTTC | CASSSRTSGEQYF
TRBJ2-1 | TRBD2 | - | TRBV7-9 | TGTGCCAGCAGCTTACTAGCGGGAGCAATCGAGCAGTTCTTC | CASSLLAGAIEQFF
TRBJ2-6 | - | - | TRBV5-4 | TGTGCCAGCAGCCTACCCCCTGCGGCCAACGTCCTGACTTTC | CASSLPPAANVLTF
TRBJ2-5 | - | - | TRBV2 | TGTGCCAGCAGTGAACGTTCCAGGCCTGGAGAGACCCAGTACTTC | CASSERSRPGETQYF
TRBJ1-6 | - | - | TRBV19 | TGTGCCAGTAGTAGACAGAATAATTCACCCCTCCACTTT | CASSRQNNSPLHF
TRBJ2-5 | TRBD2 | many | TRBV9 | TGTGCCAGCAGCCTCCATTCTCGGGGGGTTGGAGAGACCCAGTACTTC | CASSLHSRGVGETQYF
TRBJ2-3 | - | - | TRBV6-5 | TGTGCCAGCAGTCACTCGAGGGGGAGAACGGATACGCAGTATTTT | CASSHSRGRTDTQYF
TRBJ2-1 | - | many | TRBV2 | TGTGCCAGCAGCCTTCAATCCCCCGGACACTTCGGGCGAAATGAGCAGTTCTTC | CASSLQSPGHFGRNEQFF
TRBJ2-1 | - | many | TRBV10-3 | TGTGCCATCAGCCCGGACTACTACAATGAGCAGTTCTTC | CAISPDYYNEQFF
TRBJ2-7 | TRBD1 | many | TRBV4-1 | TGCGCCAGCAGCCATGGGACAGGGTCAGTTTACGAGCAGTACTTC | CASSHGTGSVYEQYF
TRBJ2-7 | - | many | TRBV19 | TGTGCCAGTGGGATTCCAGGGTACTACGAGCAGTACTTC | CASGIPGYYEQYF
TRBJ1-2 | TRBD1 | - | TRBV2 | TGTGCCAGCAGGCCCAAGGGACAGGGCCCTTATGGCTACACCTTC | CASRPKGQGPYGYTF
TRBJ2-7 | - | many | TRBV6-1 | TGTGCCAGCAGTGAGGCCGGCTACGAGCAGTACTTC | CASSEAGYEQYF
TRBJ1-5 | TRBD1 | many | TRBV5-5 | TGTGCCAGCAGCTCCACGGGACAGGCTGGGTTGCCCCAGCATTTT | CASSSTGQAGLPQHF
TRBJ2-5 | TRBD2 | - | TRBV11-3 | TGTGCCAGCAGCCAAGGGGGGACTAGCGGATCGGTCCAAGAGACCCAGTACTTC | CASSQGGTSGSVQETQYF
TRBJ1-5 | - | many | TRBV19 | TGTGCCAGTAGTATGAGGGGCTTGAGCAATCAGCCCCAGCATTTT | CASSMRGLSNQPQHF
TRBJ1-6 | - | - | TRBV10-3 | TGTGCCATCGAGGGCTATTGGAATTCACCCCTCCACTTT | CAIEGYWNSPLHF
TRBJ2-7 | TRBD2 | many | TRBV6-5 | TGTGCCAGCAGTTACCCGACTAGCGGGAGCTACCACGAGCAGTACTTC | CASSYPTSGSYHEQYF
TRBJ2-3 | - | many | TRBV2 | TGTGCCAGCAGTGTTAACAGGGTCACAGATACGCAGTATTTT | CASSVNRVTDTQYF
TRBJ2-6 | TRBD1 | few | TRBV30 | TGTGCCTGGAGTAGGACAGGTGTGTCTGGGGCCAACGTCCTGACTTTC | CAWSRTGVSGANVLTF
TRBJ1-1 | TRBD1 | - | TRBV5-1 | TGCGCCAGCAGCTCCACGGACAGGATAGGAACTGAAGCTTTCTTT | CASSSTDRIGTEAFF
TRBJ1-6 | - | many | TRBV28 | TGTGCCAGCAGTTTGGGCGGGACCAGCTCCTATAATTCACCCCTCCACTTT | CASSLGGTSSYNSPLHF
TRBJ2-7 | TRBD2 | many | TRBV7-6 | TGTGCCAGCAGCCAGACTAGCGGCTACGAGCAGTACTTC | CASSQTSGYEQYF
TRBJ1-1 | - | - | TRBV20-1 | TGCAGTGCTCTCCCGGGGCCGGGAGCGCAGGTAAACACTGAAGCTTTCTTT | CSALPGPGAQVNTEAFF
TRBJ1-3 | - | many | TRBV7-9 | TGTGCCAGCAGCTTAGTTTCGCAGATTGGAAACACCATATATTTT | CASSLVSQIGNTIYF
TRBJ2-3 | TRBD2 | few | TRBV30 | TGTGCCTGGAGTGTTGGCGGGGGGGAGGTGGATACGCAGTATTTT | CAWSVGGGEVDTQYF
TRBJ1-5 | - | many | TRBV7-2 | TGTGCCAGCAGCTTAGCGGGGGGCGGTCAGCCCCAGCATTTT | CASSLAGGGQPQHF
TRBJ2-7 | TRBD1 | many | TRBV2 | TGTGCCGGCCTCGGGACAGTCGGGGACGAGCAGTACTTC | CAGLGTVGDEQYF
TRBJ2-5 | TRBD1 | - | TRBV6-6 | TGTGCCAGCAGTTACGGGACAGGGAAAGAGACCCAGTACTTC | CASSYGTGKETQYF
TRBJ2-7 | - | many | TRBV12-3/TRBV12-4 | TGTGCCAGCAGTTCCTCCGAGATAAACTACGAGCAGTACTTC | CASSSSEINYEQYF
TRBJ2-3 | - | many | TRBV20-1 | TGCAGTGCCACGCGGGGCCTAGGGGCAGGAGAGACCACAGATACGCAGTATTTT | CSATRGLGAGETTDTQYF
TRBJ1-2 | TRBD1 | few | TRBV28 | TGTGCCAGCAGGGAACAGGGGGCTTGGGGCTACACCTTC | CASREQGAWGYTF
TRBJ1-2 | TRBD1 | - | TRBV7-2 | TGTGCCAGCAGCCAAGATACCGGGACAGGGGCCGGCTACCCCTTC | CASSQDTGTGAGYPF